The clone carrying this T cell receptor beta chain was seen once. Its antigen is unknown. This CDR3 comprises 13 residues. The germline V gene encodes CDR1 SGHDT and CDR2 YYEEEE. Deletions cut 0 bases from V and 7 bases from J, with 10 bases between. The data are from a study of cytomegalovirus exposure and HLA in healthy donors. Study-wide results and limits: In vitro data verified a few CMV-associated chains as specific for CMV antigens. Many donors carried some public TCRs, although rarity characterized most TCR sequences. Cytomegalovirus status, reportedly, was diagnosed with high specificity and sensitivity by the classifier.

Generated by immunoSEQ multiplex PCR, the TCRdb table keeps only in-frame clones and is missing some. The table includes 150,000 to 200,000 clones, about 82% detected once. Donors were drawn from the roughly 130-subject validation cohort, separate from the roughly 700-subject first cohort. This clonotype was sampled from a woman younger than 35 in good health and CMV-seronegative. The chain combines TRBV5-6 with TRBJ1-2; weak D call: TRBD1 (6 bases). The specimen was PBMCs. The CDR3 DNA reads TGTGCCAGCAGCTTGGACAGGGTTTCTGGCTACACCTTC. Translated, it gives CASSLDRVSGYTF. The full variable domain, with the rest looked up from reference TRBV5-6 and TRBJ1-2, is DAGVTQSPTHLIKTRGQQVTLRCSPKSGHDTVSWYQQALGQGPQFIFQYYEEEERQRGNFPDRFSGHQFPNYSSELNVNALLLGDSALYLCASSLDRVSGYTFGSGTRLTVV.